Each of the 32 T cell receptor beta chains below was sequenced from the same sample in a study of blood T cell repertoires in COVID-19. The repertoire was sequenced with immunoSEQ multiplex PCR; TCRdb's copy has only in-frame clones and lacks some. Here the sample spans some 220,000 clones, over 80% being singletons. The sample comprised peripheral blood. These receptors were taken from a woman in her 30s with COVID-19, enrolled during active disease.

This clone showed up just once. The V gene is TRBV3-1 (or the pseudogene TRBV3-2), the J gene TRBJ1-6; TRBD1 matches at 8 bases. Trimming at V came to 4 bases and at J to 9 bases, leaving 8 bases not matched to a gene. Germline CDR1 LGHDT, CDR2 YNNKEL (reference sequence). The CDR3 is 15 residues long. The CDR3 coding sequence is TGTGCCAGCAGCCCACCCGGACAGGGAGTTTCACCCCTCCACTTT. Translation: CASSPPGQGVSPLHF.

The genes are TRBV2 and TRBJ1-1; TRBD1 matches 7 bases. This CDR3 region has 14 residues. The germline CDR1 and CDR2 sequences are SNHLY and FYNNEI. The ends lost 7 bases at V and 5 bases at J; junction bases unmatched: 10. CDR3 amino acids: CASTGTGVGTEAFF. The CDR3 DNA sequence: TGTGCCAGCACTGGCACAGGGGTTGGAACTGAAGCTTTCTTT.

The chain recombines TRBV5-1 with TRBJ2-7, with D hard to call. The V end lost 0 bases, the J end lost 1 base, and 8 bases lay between the germline ends. Germline CDR1 reads SGHRS; CDR2 reads YFSETQ. This CDR3 comprises 14 residues. The DNA of the CDR3 is TGCGCCAGCAGCTTGGGAGGATGGTCCTACGAGCAGTACTTC. Its translation: CASSLGGWSYEQYF.

The rearrangement joins TRBV28 to TRBJ1-6; 8 bases fit TRBD1. Per germline, CDR1 MDHEN and CDR2 SYDVKM. V shed 3 bases, J shed 5 bases, and the junction held 3 bases outside the gene matches. This CDR3 comprises 15 residues. The CDR3 DNA reads TGTGCCAGCAGTTTGCCGACAGGGGATAATTCACCCCTCCACTTT. Protein sequence: CASSLPTGDNSPLHF.

The chain recombines TRBV19 with TRBJ2-3; a possible D gene is TRBD1 (6 bases). Trimming took off 9 bases at V and 9 bases at J, with 19 bases between the two ends. CDR1 and CDR2 (germline): LNHDA, SQIVND (reference sequence). The CDR3 is 13 amino acids. The CDR3 DNA is TGTGCCAGCCTAGGGGCCCAGGGGAGCACGCAGTATTTT. As protein: CASLGAQGSTQYF.

J is TRBJ2-7 and V is TRBV7-2; 8 bases match TRBD2. The V and J ends lost 5 bases and 1 base, in that order; junction bases with no gene match: 10. Germline V gene data show CDR1 as SGHTA and CDR2 as FQGNSA. The CDR3 extends over 16 amino acids. The CDR3 region is CASSPYSGGGSYEQYF. Here the CDR3 DNA reads TGTGCCAGCAGCCCCTATTCGGGCGGGGGGTCCTACGAGCAGTACTTC.

V gene TRBV7-3 combines with J gene TRBJ2-3; 14 bases are shared with TRBD2. CDR3 length: 19 residues. With V trimmed by 3 bases and J by 0 bases, 8 bases remained unmatched. Looked up from germline, CDR1 is SGHTA and CDR2 is FQGTGA. Here the CDR3 DNA reads TGTGCCAGCAGCTTCTCCGGGACTAGCGGGGGCCGGAGCACAGATACGCAGTATTTT. Translating it yields CASSFSGTSGGRSTDTQYF.

The J gene is TRBJ2-5, the V gene TRBV21-1; TRBD2 is the table's D call and was not checked against the DNA. TRBV21-1 counts as a pseudogene. This CDR3 spans 18 amino acids. CDR3 loop: CASSKAGLAGVGQETQYF. For the CDR3, the DNA is TGTGCCAGCAGCAAGGCGGGACTAGCGGGAGTGGGCCAAGAGACCCAGTACTTC.

This rearrangement joins TRBV7-9 to TRBJ2-1, with 7 bases that match TRBD2. Germline V gives CDR1 SEHNR, CDR2 FQNEAQ (reference sequence). V gave up 3 bases and J gave up 5 bases; unmatched junction bases: 4. This CDR3 has 14 amino acids. The CDR3 reads CASSFSSGHNEQFF. In DNA form, the CDR3 reads TGTGCCAGCAGCTTCTCTAGCGGACACAATGAGCAGTTCTTC.

The rearrangement joins TRBV7-6 to TRBJ1-6; 7 nucleotides line up with TRBD1. The CDR3 has 16 residues. The germline gives CDR1 SGHVS, CDR2 FNYEAQ. J was trimmed by 8 bases and V by 1 base; bases with no gene match: 8. The CDR3 bases are TGTGCCAGCAGCTTAGATAGTTGGCAGGGGGATTCACCCCTCCACTTT. Translated: CASSLDSWQGDSPLHF.

V is TRBV10-1 and J is TRBJ2-7; weak D call: TRBD1 (5 bases). Trimming left V 6 bases short and J 0 bases short, with 21 bases between. Germline assignment: CDR1 WNHNN and CDR2 SYGVQD (reference sequence). This CDR3 region has 17 residues. The DNA for the CDR3 is TGCGCCAGCAGACACAATACGACAGTTTGGGGCTCCTACGAGCAGTACTTC. It is translated as CASRHNTTVWGSYEQYF.

This chain connects TRBV6-5 to TRBJ1-6; D is ambiguous. This CDR3 is built from 14 residues. Germline V lookup: CDR1 MNHEY, CDR2 SVGAGI. V gave up 7 bases and J gave up 7 bases, with 14 bases separating them. The CDR3 protein is CASKFTAGNSPLHF. Written as DNA, the CDR3 is TGTGCCAGCAAGTTTACGGCAGGAAATTCACCCCTCCACTTT.

This sequence joins TRBV15 and TRBJ2-7, with D perhaps TRBD1 (6 bases). The germline V gene encodes CDR1 LNHNV and CDR2 YYDKDF (reference sequence). V was trimmed by 0 bases and J by 9 bases, leaving 15 bases between them. The CDR3 extends over 14 amino acids. This chain's CDR3 is CATSRDQTLQGQYF. The CDR3 nucleotides are TGTGCCACCAGCAGAGATCAGACTCTACAGGGGCAGTACTTC.

The chain has TRBV11-2 and TRBJ2-3; 8 bases map to TRBD1. The germline V gene has CDR1 SGHAT and CDR2 FQNNGV. The CDR3 spans 17 residues. The V gene end was trimmed by 3 bases and the J gene end by 0 bases; junction bases not matched to a gene: 8. CDR3: CASSFVTGAPSTDTQYF. The CDR3 DNA follows: TGTGCCAGCAGCTTCGTGACAGGGGCCCCTAGCACAGATACGCAGTATTTT. Combining the CDR3 with reference TRBV11-2 and TRBJ2-3 gives the whole variable domain EAGVAQSPRYKIIEKRQSVAFWCNPISGHATLYWYQQILGQGPKLLIQFQNNGVVDDSQLPKDRFSAERLKGVDSTLKIQPAKLEDSAVYLCASSFVTGAPSTDTQYFGPGTRLTVL.

This chain uses TRBV3-1 (or the pseudogene TRBV3-2) with TRBJ2-7; 9 nucleotides line up with TRBD1. Germline lookup yields CDR1 LGHDT and CDR2 YNNKEL (reference sequence). This CDR3 has 15 amino acids. With V trimmed by 3 bases and J by 4 bases, 7 bases remained unmatched. Here the CDR3 DNA reads TGTGCCAGCAGCCAGGAAAACAGGGGGCGGTACGAGCAGTACTTC. This codes for CASSQENRGRYEQYF.

The V call is TRBV27, the J call TRBJ2-6, with D possibly matching TRBD2 (5 bases). From germline, CDR1 is MNHEY and CDR2 SMNVEV (reference sequence). The V end lost 3 bases, the J end lost 0 bases, and 12 bases lay between the germline ends. This CDR3 comprises 17 residues. Here the CDR3 DNA reads TGTGCCAGCAGTTTCGGGATTCTCAGCTCTGGGGCCAACGTCCTGACTTTC. Amino acids: CASSFGILSSGANVLTF.

The V gene is TRBV5-8, the J gene TRBJ1-4; 7 nucleotides agree with TRBD1. Germline V lookup: CDR1 SGHTS, CDR2 YDEGEE. The CDR3 length is 18 residues. The V segment lost 4 bases and the J segment 0 bases; nucleotides outside the gene matches: 12. The CDR3 DNA reads TGTGCCAGCAGCGCAATGACAGGGCCAGAAACAACTAATGAAAAACTGTTTTTT. It encodes CASSAMTGPETTNEKLFF.

This clone is a singleton in its sample. This chain links TRBV7-6 with TRBJ1-1, with D perhaps matching TRBD1 (5 bases). The germline V and J ends were trimmed by 6 bases and 0 bases, with 8 bases remaining between them. This CDR3 is built from 13 residues. From germline, CDR1 is SGHVS and CDR2 FNYEAQ. The CDR3 DNA is TGTGCCAGCAGTAGGGGCTTGAACACTGAAGCTTTCTTT. It specifies CASSRGLNTEAFF.

The genes are TRBV28 and TRBJ1-2; possible D gene TRBD1, 6 bases. This CDR3 comprises 15 residues. Germline lookup yields CDR1 MDHEN and CDR2 SYDVKM. V was pared by 2 bases and J by 2 bases, with 12 bases between. CDR3 coding DNA: TGTGCCAGCAGTTTAGCCCGGACAGACAACTATGGCTACACCTTC. This codes for CASSLARTDNYGYTF.

This chain joins TRBV6-2 or TRBV6-3 and TRBJ1-2; D may be TRBD1 (6 bases). The CDR3 contains 15 residues. Germline V gene data show CDR1 as MNHEY and CDR2 as SVGEGT. V lost 4 bases and J lost 4, with 16 bases in between. CDR3 region: CASSLYRVGGYGYTF. The CDR3 nucleotides are TGTGCCAGCAGTTTATACAGGGTTGGCGGCTATGGCTACACCTTC.

The V gene is TRBV27, the J gene TRBJ2-7, with a weak D call TRBD2 (6 bases). This CDR3 has 15 residues. CDR1 MNHEY and CDR2 SMNVEV come from the germline V gene (reference sequence). Trimming took 6 bases from V and 0 from J, leaving 15 bases between them. The CDR3 coding sequence is TGTGCCAGCAGCCACGGTGGCGGGGCCTCCTACGAGCAGTACTTC. Translating gives CASSHGGGASYEQYF.

V is TRBV9 and J is TRBJ2-1; tentative D call: TRBD2 (6 bases). Germline V gene data show CDR1 as SGDLS and CDR2 as YYNGEE. V lost 3 bases, J lost 10 bases, and 17 bases lay in between. The CDR3 spans 14 residues. Written as DNA, the CDR3 is TGTGCCAGCAGCGCCCCCCCGTCGGCGGGGGAGCAGTTCTTC. Its translation: CASSAPPSAGEQFF.

The chain couples TRBV3-1 (or the pseudogene TRBV3-2) to TRBJ1-5, with 8 positions matching TRBD1. With 4 bases clipped from V and 9 bases from J, the junction kept 5 bases outside the gene matches. Looked up from germline, CDR1 is LGHDT and CDR2 is YNNKEL (reference sequence). The CDR3 spans 13 residues. The CDR3 spells CASSLDREWPQHF. In DNA, the CDR3 is TGTGCCAGCAGCCTGGACAGGGAATGGCCCCAGCATTTT.

The V gene is TRBV30, the J gene TRBJ1-2; possible D gene TRBD1, 5 bases. From germline, CDR1 is GTSNPN and CDR2 SVGIG (reference sequence). V was cut by 0 bases and J by 4 bases, with 15 bases left in between. The CDR3 has 15 amino acids. CDR3 protein: CAWSVGADLSYGYTF. The CDR3 coding sequence is TGTGCCTGGAGTGTAGGGGCAGACCTCAGCTATGGCTACACCTTC. Using reference TRBV30 and TRBJ1-2 for the parts outside the CDR3, the full variable domain is SQTIHQWPATLVQPVGSPLSLECTVEGTSNPNLYWYRQAAGRGLQLLFYSVGIGQISSEVPQNLSASRPQDRQFILSSKKLLLSDSGFYLCAWSVGADLSYGYTFGSGTRLTVV.

The chain joins TRBV7-2 to TRBJ1-4, with 7 bases lining up with TRBD1. The CDR3 spans 14 residues. The J segment lost 7 bases and the V segment lost 4 bases, leaving 6 bases of the junction unmatched. In germline, CDR1 is SGHTA, CDR2 FQGNSA. The CDR3 protein is CASSSMTGSEKLFF. For the CDR3, the DNA is TGTGCCAGCAGCTCAATGACAGGGAGTGAAAAACTGTTTTTT.

This clone turned up a few times. V gene TRBV3-1 (or the pseudogene TRBV3-2) combines with J gene TRBJ2-5; 12 nucleotides agree with TRBD2. The V and J ends lost 1 base and 5 bases, in that order; junction bases with no gene match: 11. The germline V gene has CDR1 LGHDT and CDR2 YNNKEL (reference sequence). This CDR3 comprises 18 residues. This CDR3 reads CASSQVPSGRVEWETQYF. The CDR3, as DNA: TGTGCCAGCAGCCAAGTGCCTAGCGGGAGGGTGGAGTGGGAGACCCAGTACTTC.

Here the CDR3 reads CASSVGQGPMETQYF. CDR3 nucleotide sequence: TGTGCCAGCAGCGTAGGACAGGGACCGATGGAGACCCAGTACTTC. The gene calls are TRBV9 and TRBJ2-5; the match to TRBD1 covers 7 bases. Germline V gives CDR1 SGDLS, CDR2 YYNGEE. V was pared by 0 bases and J by 5 bases, with 7 bases of the junction left unmatched. This CDR3 is 15 amino acids long. The whole variable domain, remainder taken from reference TRBV9 and TRBJ2-5, is DSGVTQTPKHLITATGQRVTLRCSPRSGDLSVYWYQQSLDQGLQFLIQYYNGEERAKGNILERFSAQQFPDLHSELNLSSLELGDSALYFCASSVGQGPMETQYFGPGTRLLVL.

This clone was seen a few times. The chain uses TRBV7-4 and TRBJ1-5, with 9 positions matching TRBD1. The CDR3 has 19 amino acids. The junction had 16 bases not matched to a gene; V was cut back by 5 bases and J by 2 bases. CDR1 and CDR2 (germline): SGHVT, SQSDAQ. CDR3 amino acids: CASSPPPSTGGSGNQPQHF. The DNA of the CDR3 is TGTGCCAGCAGCCCCCCCCCTTCGACAGGGGGGTCGGGCAATCAGCCCCAGCATTTT.

This clone was picked up one time. This rearrangement joins TRBV28 to TRBJ2-6; TRBD2 agrees at 7 bases. V gave up 6 bases and J gave up 2 bases; unmatched junction bases: 7. The CDR3 has 16 amino acids. From germline, CDR1 is MDHEN and CDR2 SYDVKM. The CDR3 here is CASSLNRGAGANVLTF. CDR3 in DNA: TGTGCCAGCAGCCTGAACCGGGGGGCTGGGGCCAACGTCCTGACTTTC.

This clone was observed a few times. V usage is TRBV10-3 and J usage is TRBJ2-2; 10 nucleotides line up with TRBD1. Trimming removed 7 bases from V and 6 bases from J; junction bases left unmatched: 8. CDR3 length equals 15 residues. Germline V lookup: CDR1 ENHRY, CDR2 SYGVKD. The CDR3 protein is CAITMTGGAPGELFF. The CDR3 DNA follows: TGTGCCATCACTATGACAGGGGGCGCCCCCGGGGAGCTGTTTTTT.

This sequence joins TRBV2 and TRBJ2-3, with 8 bases lining up with TRBD2. Germline V gene lookup returns CDR1 SNHLY and CDR2 FYNNEI. With V trimmed by 5 bases and J by 1 base, 8 bases remained unmatched. This CDR3 contains 16 residues. The CDR3 protein is CASSLRGAGGTDTQYF. The CDR3 region has the DNA TGTGCCAGCAGTCTCCGGGGAGCGGGGGGCACAGATACGCAGTATTTT.

The rearrangement links TRBV6-1 to TRBJ1-2; possibly TRBD1 for D (5 bases). Per the germline V gene, CDR1 is MNHNS and CDR2 is SASEGT. The CDR3 has 14 amino acids. Trimming stripped 6 bases from V and 3 bases from J, with 14 bases between. CDR3 sequence: CASRGQGRDYGYTF. As DNA, the CDR3 is TGTGCCAGCAGGGGCCAGGGTCGGGACTATGGCTACACCTTC.